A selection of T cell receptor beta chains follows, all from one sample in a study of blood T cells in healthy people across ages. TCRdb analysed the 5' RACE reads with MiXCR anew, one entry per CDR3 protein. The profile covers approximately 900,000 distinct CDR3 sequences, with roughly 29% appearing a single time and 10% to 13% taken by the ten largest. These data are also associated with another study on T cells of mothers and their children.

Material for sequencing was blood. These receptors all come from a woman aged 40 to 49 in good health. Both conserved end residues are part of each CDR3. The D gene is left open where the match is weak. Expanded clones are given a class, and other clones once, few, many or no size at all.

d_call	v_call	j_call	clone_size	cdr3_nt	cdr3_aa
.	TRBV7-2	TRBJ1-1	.	TGTGCCAGCAGCCGAAAGACGTTATCGGACACTGAAGCTTTCTTT	CASSRKTLSDTEAFF
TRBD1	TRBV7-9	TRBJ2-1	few	TGTGCCAGCAGCTTAAGTACAGGGGTCAATGAGCAGTTCTTC	CASSLSTGVNEQFF
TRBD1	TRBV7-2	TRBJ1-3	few	TGTGCCAGCAGCGTACAGGGGGCTGGAAACACCATATATTTT	CASSVQGAGNTIYF
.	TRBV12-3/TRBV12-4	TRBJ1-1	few	TGTGCCAGCACCTCGAGGGGCACTGAAGCTTTCTTT	CASTSRGTEAFF
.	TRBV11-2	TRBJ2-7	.	TGTGCCAGCAGCCCCGAGGTGTTGTCAGGAGTTGGGTCTGGGTACTTC	CASSPEVLSGVGSGYF
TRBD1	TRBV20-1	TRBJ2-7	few	TGCAGTGCTGACGGACAGGGGGCCTACGAGCAGTACTTC	CSADGQGAYEQYF
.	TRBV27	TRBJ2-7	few	TGTGCCAGTTTACCGACTTCAGGGTTCGACGAGCAGTACTTC	CASLPTSGFDEQYF
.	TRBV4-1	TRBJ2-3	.	TGCGCCAGCAGCCAAGCCTTCATCCTCGCGGGATCCACAGATACGCAGTATTTT	CASSQAFILAGSTDTQYF
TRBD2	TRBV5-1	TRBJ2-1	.	TGCGCCAGCAGCTCCCGGACTAGCGGGGGAAGTAGTGAGCGGTTCTTC	CASSSRTSGGSSERFF
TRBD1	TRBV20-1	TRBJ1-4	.	TGCAGTGCTCCCGACAGGGGAGGAAAACTGTTTTTT	CSAPDRGGKLFF
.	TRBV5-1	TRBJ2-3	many	TGCGCCAGCACTCCCATCCCACCAATCACAGATACGCAGTATTTT	CASTPIPPITDTQYF
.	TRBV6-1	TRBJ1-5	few	TGTGCCAGCAGTGAAGCGCTGAGGGTTCAGCCCCAGCATTTT	CASSEALRVQPQHF
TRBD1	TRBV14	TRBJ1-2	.	TGTGCCAGCAGCCCTCCGGGACAGGGCCGGGGATATGGCTACACCTTC	CASSPPGQGRGYGYTF
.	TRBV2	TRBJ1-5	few	TGTGCCAGCAACATTGTTAGCAATCAGCCCCAGCATTTT	CASNIVSNQPQHF
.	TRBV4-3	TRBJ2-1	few	TGCGCCAGCAGCCAAGCCTACAGAGAGCACTACAATGAGCAGTTCTTC	CASSQAYREHYNEQFF
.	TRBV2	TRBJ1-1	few	TGTGCCAGCCGGTTCCGAGGAGCTTTCTTT	CASRFRGAFF
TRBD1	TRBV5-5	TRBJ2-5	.	TGCGCCAGCAGCCAAGGAGCGAACAGGGGGAGGGAGACCCAGTACTTC	CASSQGANRGRETQYF
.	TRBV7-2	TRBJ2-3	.	TGTGCCAGCAGCCCGGCGGGGGCTCGATATGCGCAGTATTTT	CASSPAGARYAQYF
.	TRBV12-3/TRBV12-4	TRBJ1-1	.	TGTGCCAGCAGTTTTTCGGGGGGAAAGACTGAAGCTTTCTTT	CASSFSGGKTEAFF
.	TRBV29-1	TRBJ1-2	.	TGCAGCGCTCGATCAAGGGGGGGTACTAACTATGGCTACACCTTC	CSARSRGGTNYGYTF